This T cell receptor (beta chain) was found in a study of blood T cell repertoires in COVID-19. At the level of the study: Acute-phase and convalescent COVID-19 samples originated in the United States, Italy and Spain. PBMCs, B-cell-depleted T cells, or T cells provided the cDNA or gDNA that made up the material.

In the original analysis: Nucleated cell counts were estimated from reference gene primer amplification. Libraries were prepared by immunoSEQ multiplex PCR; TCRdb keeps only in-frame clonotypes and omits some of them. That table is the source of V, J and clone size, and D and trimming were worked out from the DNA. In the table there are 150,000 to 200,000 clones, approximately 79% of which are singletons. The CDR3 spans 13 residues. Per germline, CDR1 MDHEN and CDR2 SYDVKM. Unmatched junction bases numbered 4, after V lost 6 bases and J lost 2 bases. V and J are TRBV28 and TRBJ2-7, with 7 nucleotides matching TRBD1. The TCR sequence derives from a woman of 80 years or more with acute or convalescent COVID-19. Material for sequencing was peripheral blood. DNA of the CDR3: TGTGCCAGCAGCGTCGGGACAGCCTACGAGCAGTACTTC. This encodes CASSVGTAYEQYF.